The present TCR beta chain was sequenced within a study of blood T cell repertoires in COVID-19. Study as a whole: The samples span acute and convalescent COVID-19 from the United States, Italy and Spain. The cDNA or gDNA used as material had been derived from T cells, B-cell-depleted T cells, or PBMCs.

TCRdb's table, derived via immunoSEQ multiplex PCR, lists solely in-frame clones and lacks some. The table shows some 200,000 clones, with about 83% occurring only once. A COVID-19 case was met by exposed participants within 2 weeks before study entry. CDR3 length equals 14 residues. The junction had 6 bases not matched to a gene; V was cut back by 5 bases and J by 3 bases. Germline loops: CDR1 LNHDA, CDR2 SQIVND (reference sequence). J is TRBJ1-1 and V is TRBV19, with TRBD1 matching 7 bases. Material for sequencing was PBMCs or T cells enriched from blood (not recorded which). The source is a woman aged 45-65 years who had been exposed to COVID-19. The CDR3, as DNA: TGTGCCAGTAGTCTCAGACAGGGATACACTGAAGCTTTCTTT. Its protein is CASSLRQGYTEAFF.